The 26 T cell receptor beta chains below were found in one sample sequenced in a study of CD8+ T cells in alopecia areata. Following RNA extraction, reverse transcription yielded cDNA that acted as the sequencing template. Repertoires were generated with immunoSEQ multiplex PCR, while TCRdb's copy carries only in-frame clones and drops some. The table includes fewer than 110,000 clones, about 60% detected once. The sample consisted of CD4+ T cells sorted from blood. The receptors stem from a human donor in good health.

This clone was counted only a few times. J is TRBJ1-1 and V is TRBV7-8, with D tentatively TRBD1 (6 bases). Trimming cost V 5 bases and J 1 base, with 20 bases left between them. Germline V gene data show CDR1 as SGHVS and CDR2 as FQNEAQ. The CDR3 spans 17 residues. The CDR3 loop is CASSPTPRGRRNTEAFF. CDR3 DNA: TGTGCCAGCAGCCCCACCCCCCGGGGGCGCAGGAACACTGAAGCTTTCTTT.

The chain uses TRBV6-5 and TRBJ2-7; D uncertain. The CDR3 contains 11 residues. The V end lost 4 bases, the J end lost 2 bases, and 3 bases lay between the germline ends. Germline assignment: CDR1 MNHEY and CDR2 SVGAGI. The CDR3 DNA reads as TGTGCCAGCAGTTCACCCTACGAGCAGTACTTC. It is translated as CASSSPYEQYF.

This chain links TRBV29-1 with TRBJ2-3, with D uncertain. Per the germline V gene, CDR1 is SQVTM and CDR2 is ANQGSEA. The V end was cut by 3 bases, the J end by 4 bases, with 11 bases between. The CDR3 length is 13 residues. CDR3 nucleotides: TGCAGCGTTGACCCGGCTGGGGCAGATACGCAGTATTTT. Translated, it gives CSVDPAGADTQYF.

The V gene is TRBV30, the J gene TRBJ2-1; a weak D match, TRBD2 (5 bases). From germline, CDR1 is GTSNPN and CDR2 SVGIG (reference sequence). The CDR3 is made up of 14 amino acids. Trimming took 1 base from V and 4 from J, leaving 11 bases between them. The CDR3 sequence: CAWSANTGYNEQFF. For the CDR3, the DNA is TGTGCCTGGAGTGCTAACACGGGGTACAATGAGCAGTTCTTC.

This chain connects TRBV4-1 to TRBJ1-1, with D uncertain. The ends were cut back, 0 bases at V and 3 bases at J, with 17 bases in the middle. This CDR3 comprises 17 residues. The V gene's germline CDR1 is MGHRA and CDR2 YSYEKL. The CDR3 spells CASSQEWTAARDTEAFF. CDR3 DNA: TGCGCCAGCAGCCAAGAATGGACGGCAGCAAGGGACACTGAAGCTTTCTTT.

This chain uses TRBV28 with TRBJ2-7; possibly TRBD2 for D (6 bases). Germline V gene data show CDR1 as MDHEN and CDR2 as SYDVKM. Deletions cut 4 bases from V and 1 base from J, with 11 bases between. The CDR3 spans 14 residues. This chain's CDR3 is CASSSPGTSYEQYF. The CDR3 coding sequence is TGTGCCAGCAGTTCCCCCGGGACTTCCTACGAGCAGTACTTC.

About this clone: The same CDR3 arises from other DNA sequences in this sample as well. The rearrangement uses TRBV5-1 and TRBJ2-5; D tentatively reads TRBD1 or TRBD2 (6 bases each). The CDR3 is 14 residues long. Germline values: CDR1 SGHRS, CDR2 YFSETQ. V was clipped by 0 bases and J by 2 bases, with 8 bases between them. The CDR3 bases are TGCGCCAGCAGCTTGGAGGGGGGACAAGAGACCCAGTACTTC. Its translation: CASSLEGGQETQYF.

The chain has TRBV4-2 and TRBJ1-2; D is uncertain. From germline, CDR1 is LGHNA and CDR2 YNFKEQ. This CDR3 is built from 12 residues. Trimming left V 3 bases short and J 8 bases short, with 10 bases between. The CDR3 reads CASSHREKGYTF. CDR3 DNA sequence: TGTGCCAGCAGCCATAGAGAGAAAGGCTACACCTTC.

The chain recombines TRBV4-2 with TRBJ2-7, with D perhaps matching TRBD1 or TRBD2 (5 bases each). The germline CDR1 and CDR2 sequences are LGHNA and YNFKEQ. The CDR3 has 13 amino acids. V was pared by 1 base and J by 3 bases, with 7 bases between. CDR3 DNA: TGTGCCAGCAGCCAAGGGGACGTCTACGAGCAGTACTTC. It yields the protein CASSQGDVYEQYF.

This clone was observed a few times. The chain carries TRBV30 and TRBJ1-1, with D perhaps matching TRBD1 (5 bases). Trimming removed 2 bases at V and 1 base at J, with 17 bases between. The germline V gene has CDR1 GTSNPN and CDR2 SVGIG (reference sequence). CDR3 length: 16 residues. In DNA, the CDR3 is TGTGCCTGGAGTCGGAAAGGCCGGGGGTGGAACACTGAAGCTTTCTTT. It specifies CAWSRKGRGWNTEAFF.

V is TRBV5-1 and J is TRBJ2-7; 9 nucleotides line up with TRBD1. This CDR3 contains 15 residues. The V segment lost 5 bases and the J segment 3 bases; nucleotides outside the gene matches: 9. Per germline, CDR1 SGHRS and CDR2 YFSETQ. Written as DNA, the CDR3 is TGCGCCAGCAGAACTGGGACAGGGTACCTCTACGAGCAGTACTTC. It specifies CASRTGTGYLYEQYF.

This clone was counted ten times or more. This CDR3 reads CASSPRQGAVEQYF. CDR3 coding DNA: TGTGCCAGCAGTCCTAGACAGGGGGCTGTTGAGCAGTACTTC. The rearrangement uses TRBV28 and TRBJ2-7, with 10 positions matching TRBD1. Germline V gene sequence: CDR1 MDHEN, CDR2 SYDVKM. The CDR3 has 14 residues. Unmatched junction bases numbered 8, after V lost 5 bases and J lost 7 bases.

V is TRBV30 and J is TRBJ2-1; D is perhaps TRBD2 (7 bases). Per germline, CDR1 GTSNPN and CDR2 SVGIG (reference sequence). V lost 4 bases to trimming and J lost 8 bases, with 9 bases between them. The CDR3 spans 11 residues. CDR3 coding DNA: TGTGCCTGGACCGGGGGGCATGAGCAGTTCTTC. Protein sequence: CAWTGGHEQFF.

This chain uses TRBV7-2 with TRBJ2-2; D may be TRBD1 (6 bases). The germline V gene has CDR1 SGHTA and CDR2 FQGNSA. The germline V and J ends were trimmed by 5 bases and 6 bases, with 19 bases remaining between them. This CDR3 comprises 16 residues. DNA of the CDR3: TGTGCCAGCAGCCAGGGGCCGAGGGGATCCCCCGGGGAGCTGTTTTTT. This gives the protein CASSQGPRGSPGELFF.

J is TRBJ2-1 and V is TRBV7-2; a possible D gene is TRBD2 (5 bases). From germline, CDR1 is SGHTA and CDR2 FQGNSA. With 1 base removed from V and 7 bases from J, the gap between germline ends came to 11 bases. The CDR3 consists of 14 residues. The CDR3 DNA follows: TGTGCCAGCAGCTTAGGCCCGGACTTAAATGAGCAGTTCTTC. Translating gives CASSLGPDLNEQFF.

The chain employs TRBV5-1 and TRBJ2-3, with 8 bases lining up with TRBD2. This CDR3 spans 16 amino acids. V lost 0 bases to trimming and J lost 2 bases; unmatched junction nucleotides: 5. CDR1 and CDR2 (germline): SGHRS, YFSETQ. CDR3 sequence: CASSLVLAGLTDTQYF. CDR3 nucleotide sequence: TGCGCCAGCAGCTTGGTTTTAGCGGGACTCACAGATACGCAGTATTTT.

V is TRBV10-3 and J is TRBJ1-2; 9 positions agree with TRBD1. The CDR3 spans 13 residues. Germline lookup yields CDR1 ENHRY and CDR2 SYGVKD. The V gene end was trimmed by 9 bases and the J gene end by 1 base; junction bases not matched to a gene: 3. The CDR3 DNA follows: TGTGCCATGGGGACAGGGAGTAACTATGGCTACACCTTC. This translates into CAMGTGSNYGYTF.

V usage is TRBV28 and J usage is TRBJ1-6, with 8 bases aligning to TRBD1. CDR1 and CDR2 from the germline V gene are MDHEN and SYDVKM. The CDR3 spans 14 residues. In nucleotides, the CDR3 is TGTGCAGCCAGGTTGGGACAGGTGAAATCACCCCTCCACTTT. It yields the protein CAARLGQVKSPLHF. Combining the CDR3 with reference TRBV28 and TRBJ1-6 gives the whole variable domain DVKVTQSSRYLVKRTGEKVFLECVQDMDHENMFWYRQDPGLGLRLIYFSYDVKMKEKGDIPEGYSVSREKKERFSLILESASTNQTSMYLCAARLGQVKSPLHFGNGTRLTVT.

This clone came up a few times. The chain couples TRBV5-1 to TRBJ2-3; the match to TRBD2 covers 7 bases. This CDR3 contains 14 residues. V dropped 3 bases and J dropped 6; count of bases not matched to a gene: 7. Per germline, CDR1 SGHRS and CDR2 YFSETQ. The CDR3 DNA follows: TGCGCCAGCAGCTCCGGACTAGAGGTCGATACGCAGTATTTT. Amino acid sequence: CASSSGLEVDTQYF.

The chain is built from TRBV7-9 and TRBJ2-5; no definite D call. The CDR3 length is 13 residues. V gave up 5 bases and J gave up 5 bases, with 12 bases separating them. Per the germline V gene, CDR1 is SEHNR and CDR2 is FQNEAQ (reference sequence). CDR3 protein: CASSPRVVETQYF. CDR3 sequence (DNA): TGTGCCAGCAGCCCACGTGTGGTGGAGACCCAGTACTTC.

In this sample, this clone turned up a few times. This chain uses TRBV9 with TRBJ2-1; no definite D call. Germline lookup yields CDR1 SGDLS and CDR2 YYNGEE. The CDR3 has 13 amino acids. The V end lost 2 bases, the J end lost 6 bases, and 9 bases lay between the germline ends. CDR3 nucleotide sequence: TGTGCCAGCAGCGTGACTGTGAGCAATGAGCAGTTCTTC. Protein: CASSVTVSNEQFF.

The chain recombines TRBV5-6 with TRBJ2-5; a weak D match, TRBD1 (6 bases). V lost 4 bases to trimming and J lost 5 bases, with 21 bases between them. From germline, CDR1 is SGHDT and CDR2 YYEEEE. CDR3 length equals 16 residues. This CDR3 reads CASSPQGTGLQETQYF. For the CDR3, the DNA is TGTGCCAGCAGCCCCCAGGGCACAGGGCTTCAGGAGACCCAGTACTTC.

CDR3 in amino acids: CASSWDGANYGYTF. The CDR3 bases are TGTGCCAGCAGTTGGGACGGTGCTAACTATGGCTACACCTTC. V and J are TRBV6-1 and TRBJ1-2, with D maybe TRBD1 (5 bases). V was clipped by 5 bases and J by 0 bases, with 10 bases between them. Germline CDR1 is MNHNS and CDR2 is SASEGT. The CDR3 sequence is 14 residues long.

The genes are TRBV14 and TRBJ1-1; tentatively, D is TRBD1 (6 bases). Germline V gives CDR1 SGHDN, CDR2 FVKESK. The V and J ends lost 0 bases and 4 bases respectively, with 6 bases between them. The CDR3 is 13 amino acids. For the CDR3, the DNA is TGTGCCAGCAGCCAAGAAGGGGGCACTGAAGCTTTCTTT. Translated: CASSQEGGTEAFF.

In its sample, this clone was seen a few times. Sequence at one end of the junction differs from germline and may be a read error. V and J are TRBV7-7 and TRBJ2-2, with 8 nucleotides matching TRBD1. Germline assignment: CDR1 SSHAT and CDR2 FNYEAQ (reference sequence). The CDR3 consists of 15 residues. CDR3 coding DNA: TGTGCTAGCAGTCCAGGGGGCCTTAACACCGGGGAGCTGTTTTTT. Its translation: CASSPGGLNTGELFF.

The chain carries TRBV21-1 and TRBJ1-5; TRBD1 is taken as the D call from the table, unchecked against the DNA. TRBV21-1 is an annotated pseudogene. The CDR3 length is 21 residues. The DNA for the CDR3 is TGTGCCAGCAGCAAAGACCAGGGGGAGACTCTGGAATACTATAGCAATCAGCCCCAGCATTTT. Translation gives CASSKDQGETLEYYSNQPQHF.